The present T cell receptor beta chain was sequenced within a study of T cell changes during pregnancy in multiple sclerosis. This CDR3 has 17 amino acids. V lost 3 bases, J lost 2 bases, and 5 bases stayed unmatched. Per germline, CDR1 LGHNA and CDR2 YNFKEQ. The repertoire was sequenced with immunoSEQ multiplex PCR; TCRdb's copy has only in-frame clones and lacks some. The table has over 30,000 clones, around 93% seen once. The gene calls are TRBV4-2 and TRBJ2-7; 15 bases align to TRBD2. Material: CD4+ T cells from peripheral blood mononuclear cells, obtained after pregnancy. The TCR comes from a female donor with multiple sclerosis, enrolled in a pregnancy study. In DNA, the CDR3 is TGTGCCAGCAGCCACCTCAGGACTAGCGGGGGGGCCTACGAGCAGTACTTC. Translating gives CASSHLRTSGGAYEQYF.